The clone carrying this T cell receptor beta chain is categorized as medium-sized. Its antigen is currently unknown. This sample is drawn from a study of vaccination and CD4 T cells after COVID-19. Study-level information: Control wells got either CEFX epitopes, HIV-1 Nef peptides, or no peptide at all.

Documented treatment: roughly ten-day PBMC culture with coronavirus spike peptide pools or control peptides (ViraFEST assay). The unexposed donor's CD4+ T cells were collected before the COVID-19 pandemic (2011-2018). Using peptide pools, antigen-specific T cells were expanded in ViraFEST before TCRs were sequenced. Trimming left V 6 bases short and J 4 bases short, with 20 bases between. Germline values: CDR1 DFQATT, CDR2 SNEGSKA (reference sequence). The length of the CDR3 is 15 residues. Sequencing of DNA taken from cultured CD4+ T cells relied on the Oncomine TCR Beta short-read assay. Genomic DNA was extracted from cultured CD4+ T cells. TCRdb re-analysed the PCR reads in MiXCR, keeping a single row per CDR3 protein. This sample carries several thousand distinct CDR3 sequences, around 48% of them seen once, and the ten largest clones take about a third.

This TCR came from a human donor in good health. The V call is TRBV20-1, the J call TRBJ2-3, with D perhaps matching TRBD2 (5 bases). Sequencing was performed on CD4+ T cells from blood, cultured in vitro. The CDR3 spells CSAVGQRYRPDTQYF. The DNA of the CDR3 is TGCAGTGCCGTAGGGCAGCGGTATCGCCCAGATACGCAGTATTTT.